Given below is one T cell receptor (beta chain) in context. TCRdb reprocessed the RT-PCR reads with MiXCR, giving one entry per CDR3 protein. The sample contains a few hundred thousand distinct CDR3 sequences, roughly 13% of which appear only once. Per germline, CDR1 SGHKS and CDR2 YYEKEE (reference sequence). The CDR3 totals 16 residues. V was trimmed by 0 bases and J by 1 base, leaving 10 bases between them. This sample is part of a study of patients and donors after allogeneic stem cell transplantation. The receptor's source is a human donor who was either an allogeneic HSCT recipient or a stem cell or donor lymphocyte infusion donor (not recorded which). It is not recorded whose cells these are; they may come from a transplant donor. The genes are TRBV5-5 and TRBJ2-2; unclear D gene. Sequenced sample: blood, either unsorted or a sorted T cell fraction (not recorded which). The CDR3: CASSLAFAGNTGELFF. In DNA, the CDR3 is TGTGCCAGCAGCTTGGCCTTTGCTGGGAACACCGGGGAGCTGTTTTTT.